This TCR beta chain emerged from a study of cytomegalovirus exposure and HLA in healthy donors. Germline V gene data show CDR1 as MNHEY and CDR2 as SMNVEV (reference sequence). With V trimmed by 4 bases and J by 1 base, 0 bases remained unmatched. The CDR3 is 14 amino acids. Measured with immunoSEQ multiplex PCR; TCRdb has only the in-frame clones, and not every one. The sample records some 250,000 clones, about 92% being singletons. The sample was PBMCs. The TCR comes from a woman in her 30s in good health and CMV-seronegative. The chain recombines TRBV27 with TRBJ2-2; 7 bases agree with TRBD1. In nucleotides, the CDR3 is TGTGCCAGCAGTTGGACAGGGAACACCGGGGAGCTGTTTTTT. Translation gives CASSWTGNTGELFF.